The entry below describes one TCR beta chain. The data belong to a study of OX40 agonist ivuxolimab in advanced cancers. Assay used: immunoSEQ multiplex PCR; TCRdb lists only in-frame clones, some missing. This sample has around 80,000 clones, with roughly 84% found just once. This CDR3 contains 14 residues. V gave up 6 bases and J gave up 2 bases, with 14 bases separating them. In germline, CDR1 is MNHEY, CDR2 SVGAGI. The chain couples TRBV6-5 to TRBJ2-7; D ambiguous. Material: CD4+ or CD8+ T cells sorted from blood, obtained in a trial of the OX40 agonist ivuxolimab. This TCR came from an adult with an advanced solid tumor such as melanoma, head and neck, liver or kidney cancer. CDR3 region: CASSQDGFPYEQYF. DNA of the CDR3: TGTGCCAGCAGCCAGGACGGTTTTCCCTACGAGCAGTACTTC.